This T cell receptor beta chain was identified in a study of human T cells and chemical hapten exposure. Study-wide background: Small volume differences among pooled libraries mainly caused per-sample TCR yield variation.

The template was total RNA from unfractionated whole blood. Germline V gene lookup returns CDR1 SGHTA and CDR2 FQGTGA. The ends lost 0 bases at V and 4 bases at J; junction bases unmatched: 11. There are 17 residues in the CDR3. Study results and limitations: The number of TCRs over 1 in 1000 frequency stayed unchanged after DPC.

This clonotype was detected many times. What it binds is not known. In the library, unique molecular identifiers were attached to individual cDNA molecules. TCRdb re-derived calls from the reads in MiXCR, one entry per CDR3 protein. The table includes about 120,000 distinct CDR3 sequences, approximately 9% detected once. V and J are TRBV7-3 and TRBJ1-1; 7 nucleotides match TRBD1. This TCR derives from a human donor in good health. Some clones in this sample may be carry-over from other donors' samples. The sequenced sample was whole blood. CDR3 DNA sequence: TGTGCCAGCAGCTTAACCGGGACAGCCGCGGCGGTCACTGAAGCTTTCTTT. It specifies CASSLTGTAAAVTEAFF.